The 28 T cell receptor beta chains reported below all come from one sample, sequenced in a study of cytomegalovirus exposure and HLA in healthy donors. PCR amplification relied on 60 Vbeta primers (plus 13 Jbeta primers). Profiled with immunoSEQ multiplex PCR; TCRdb holds only in-frame clones, not every one. This sample contains over 50,000 clones. Sequencing input: PBMCs. The receptors here all came from a man over 45 in good health and CMV-seropositive.

J is TRBJ2-1 and V is TRBV5-6; D gene ambiguous. In germline, CDR1 is SGHDT, CDR2 YYEEEE. The CDR3 is 14 residues long. Trimming left V 0 bases short and J 11 bases short, with 15 bases between. The CDR3 DNA reads as TGTGCCAGCAGCTTGGGGGCTGTACCTTCCAAGCAGTTCTTC. It yields the protein CASSLGAVPSKQFF. The full variable domain, completed using reference TRBV5-6 and TRBJ2-1, is DAGVTQSPTHLIKTRGQQVTLRCSPKSGHDTVSWYQQALGQGPQFIFQYYEEEERQRGNFPDRFSGHQFPNYSSELNVNALLLGDSALYLCASSLGAVPSKQFFGPGTRLTVL.

The chain employs TRBV30 and TRBJ2-3; 10 positions match TRBD2. Germline trimming cut 5 bases from V and 5 bases from J; bases unmatched to any gene: 7. Germline V CDR1 and CDR2: GTSNPN, SVGIG (reference sequence). This CDR3 region has 14 residues. The CDR3 nucleotides are TGTGCCTGGGAGCGGGGGGGCGGTGAAGATACGCAGTATTTT. Translated, it gives CAWERGGGEDTQYF.

The V gene is TRBV30, the J gene TRBJ1-1; 9 bases agree with TRBD1. The CDR3 runs to 15 residues. Germline V gives CDR1 GTSNPN, CDR2 SVGIG (reference sequence). The V segment lost 5 bases and the J segment 5 bases; nucleotides outside the gene matches: 12. The CDR3: CAWGNRGQSGTEAFF. The CDR3 coding sequence is TGTGCCTGGGGAAACAGGGGGCAAAGCGGAACTGAAGCTTTCTTT.

V usage is TRBV9 and J usage is TRBJ2-7; 8 bases map to TRBD1. CDR1 is SGDLS and CDR2 is YYNGEE in the germline V gene. CDR3 length: 16 residues. With V trimmed by 0 bases and J by 2 bases, 7 bases remained unmatched. In DNA form, the CDR3 reads TGTGCCAGCAGCGTAGGGTTGACAGGGGATGCCTACGAGCAGTACTTC. This codes for CASSVGLTGDAYEQYF.

The rearrangement links TRBV4-1 to TRBJ2-5; 14 bases are shared with TRBD2. The CDR3 contains 16 residues. The germline V gene encodes CDR1 MGHRA and CDR2 YSYEKL. J gave up 4 bases and V 4 bases, and 5 bases lay outside the gene matches. The CDR3 here is CASSRGLAGVVETQYF. CDR3 sequence (DNA): TGCGCCAGCAGCCGGGGACTAGCGGGAGTAGTAGAGACCCAGTACTTC.

The chain employs TRBV4-3 and TRBJ1-2; 9 bases match TRBD1. CDR1 and CDR2 (germline): LGHNA, YSLEER. This CDR3 is 17 amino acids long. Unmatched junction bases numbered 13, after V lost 2 bases and J lost 6 bases. The CDR3 region is CASSQHPGQGQGDGYTF. In DNA form, the CDR3 reads TGCGCCAGCAGCCAACATCCGGGACAGGGACAAGGCGATGGCTACACCTTC.

The rearrangement joins TRBV7-2 to TRBJ2-5, with TRBD1 identical over 9 bases. Germline lookup yields CDR1 SGHTA and CDR2 FQGNSA. The junction had 8 bases not matched to a gene; V was cut back by 4 bases and J by 2 bases. This CDR3 spans 16 amino acids. The CDR3 DNA reads TGTGCCAGCAGCTCGTGGACAGGGGCCGTACAAGAGACCCAGTACTTC. It codes for CASSSWTGAVQETQYF.

The rearrangement joins TRBV6-6 to TRBJ2-7; 8 bases fit TRBD1. Germline CDR1 reads MNHNY; CDR2 reads SVGAGI (reference sequence). The J segment lost 2 bases and the V segment lost 2 bases, leaving 5 bases of the junction unmatched. This CDR3 comprises 15 residues. CDR3 in amino acids: CASSYDSRGPYEQYF. The CDR3 nucleotides read TGTGCCAGCAGTTACGATTCCAGGGGGCCCTACGAGCAGTACTTC.

On this clone: The sample has other DNA sequences that encode this CDR3 too. V gene TRBV4-3 combines with J gene TRBJ2-1, with D possibly matching TRBD2 (6 bases). The CDR3 spans 16 residues. Germline V gives CDR1 LGHNA, CDR2 YSLEER. The germline V and J ends were trimmed by 3 bases and 0 bases, with 12 bases remaining between them. In DNA form, the CDR3 reads TGCGCCAGCAGCCAGGCCGCCGGGGGCTCCTACAATGAGCAGTTCTTC. It is translated as CASSQAAGGSYNEQFF.

The chain carries TRBV19 and TRBJ2-1; D is undetermined. The CDR3 totals 15 residues. V was clipped by 3 bases and J by 1 base, with 10 bases between them. Germline assignment: CDR1 LNHDA and CDR2 SQIVND (reference sequence). CDR3 amino acids: CASSIGGVSYNEQFF. CDR3 sequence (DNA): TGTGCCAGTAGTATTGGCGGAGTTTCCTACAATGAGCAGTTCTTC.

Comment on this clone: The sample carries other DNA sequences with the same CDR3. The rearrangement joins TRBV5-6 to TRBJ2-7, with D possibly TRBD2 on 6 matching bases. With 5 bases removed from V and 4 bases from J, the gap between germline ends came to 10 bases. The CDR3 is 12 amino acids. Looked up from germline, CDR1 is SGHDT and CDR2 is YYEEEE. CDR3 amino acids: CASSPRGYEQYF. CDR3 coding DNA: TGTGCCAGCAGTCCGCGGGGATACGAGCAGTACTTC.

This rearrangement joins TRBV6-5 to TRBJ2-7; TRBD2 is a possible D gene (7 bases). V dropped 6 bases and J dropped 2 bases, with 17 bases sitting between them. This CDR3 spans 15 amino acids. CDR1 is MNHEY, CDR2 SVGAGI, per germline. The CDR3 region is CASSTPGRGAYEQYF. Here the CDR3 DNA reads TGTGCCAGCAGCACCCCAGGGAGGGGGGCCTACGAGCAGTACTTC.

V usage is TRBV7-9 and J usage is TRBJ2-1, with no clear D. Trimming removed 5 bases at V and 0 bases at J, with 11 bases between. CDR3 length: 15 residues. Germline assignment: CDR1 SEHNR and CDR2 FQNEAQ (reference sequence). CDR3: CASSDPASSYNEQFF. The CDR3 nucleotides read TGTGCCAGCAGCGACCCGGCTAGCTCCTACAATGAGCAGTTCTTC.

This chain connects TRBV30 to TRBJ2-6; tentatively, D is TRBD1 (5 bases). Germline V gene data show CDR1 as GTSNPN and CDR2 as SVGIG (reference sequence). Between the trimmed V and J ends, which lost 1 base and 0 bases, there was a span of 7 bases. There are 15 residues in the CDR3. CDR3 in amino acids: CAWSGQISGANVLTF. CDR3 nucleotides: TGTGCCTGGAGTGGACAGATCTCTGGGGCCAACGTCCTGACTTTC.

The V call is TRBV25-1, the J call TRBJ2-1; a possible D gene is TRBD2 (6 bases). Germline V CDR1 and CDR2: MGHDK, SYGVNS. The ends were cut back, 2 bases at V and 4 bases at J, with 12 bases in the middle. This CDR3 contains 15 residues. This chain's CDR3 is CASSEQVGGYNEQFF. In DNA, the CDR3 is TGTGCCAGCAGTGAACAGGTCGGGGGTTACAATGAGCAGTTCTTC.

This chain joins TRBV2 and TRBJ2-4; possible D gene TRBD1, 6 bases. V was trimmed by 4 bases and J by 1 base, leaving 11 bases between them. The length of the CDR3 is 15 residues. CDR1 and CDR2 (germline): SNHLY, FYNNEI. The CDR3 sequence: CASSAGQGAKNIQYF. In DNA form, the CDR3 reads TGTGCCAGCAGTGCTGGTCAGGGGGCCAAAAACATTCAGTACTTC.

V gene TRBV6-5 combines with J gene TRBJ1-6; 11 bases map to TRBD1. There are 15 residues in the CDR3. V was clipped by 2 bases and J by 12 bases; unmatched bases: 6. Germline CDR1 is MNHEY and CDR2 is SVGAGI. CDR3 nucleotide sequence: TGTGCCAGCAGTTACCCCCGGGACAGGGGGGAACCCCTCCACTTT. As protein: CASSYPRDRGEPLHF.

The chain couples TRBV4-3 to TRBJ2-7; D gene ambiguous. In germline, CDR1 is LGHNA, CDR2 YSLEER. The V end was cut by 4 bases, the J end by 3 bases, with 13 bases between. The CDR3 is made up of 14 amino acids. The CDR3 DNA sequence: TGCGCCAGCAGCCGCTTTTCGCGGAACTACGAGCAGTACTTC. Translated: CASSRFSRNYEQYF.

This chain uses TRBV5-1 with TRBJ2-2; possible D gene TRBD2, 6 bases. V lost 3 bases, J lost 1 base, and 19 bases lay in between. Germline V CDR1 and CDR2: SGHRS, YFSETQ. The CDR3 has 18 residues. CDR3 loop: CASSSYPGTSGNTGELFF. CDR3 bases: TGCGCCAGCAGCTCATACCCCGGGACTTCGGGGAACACCGGGGAGCTGTTTTTT.

CDR3 in DNA: TGTGCCAGCTCACCCGCCGGGACAGGGGTAGGGAACACTGAAGCTTTCTTT. Translating gives CASSPAGTGVGNTEAFF. The rearrangement uses TRBV18 and TRBJ1-1; 10 bases fit TRBD1. Trimming at V came to 3 bases and at J to 1 base, leaving 8 bases not matched to a gene. The CDR3 runs to 17 residues. Germline values: CDR1 KGHSH, CDR2 LQKENI.

J is TRBJ1-3 and V is TRBV27, with TRBD1 matching over 7 bases. The CDR3 has 14 amino acids. Germline assignment: CDR1 MNHEY and CDR2 SMNVEV (reference sequence). V was pared by 5 bases and J by 4 bases, with 5 bases of the junction left unmatched. The CDR3 DNA reads TGTGCCAGCAGTCTCCTGGGACAGGGAAACACCATATATTTT. Residues: CASSLLGQGNTIYF.

The rearrangement joins TRBV5-1 to TRBJ2-1; D not certain. The CDR3 consists of 14 residues. Germline V gives CDR1 SGHRS, CDR2 YFSETQ. V was cut by 4 bases and J by 4 bases, with 12 bases left in between. The CDR3 region has the DNA TGCGCCAGCAGCCTGGGCCAGGTTTACAATGAGCAGTTCTTC. It codes for CASSLGQVYNEQFF.

V and J are TRBV27 and TRBJ1-5; TRBD1 matches 8 bases. Germline V gene lookup returns CDR1 MNHEY and CDR2 SMNVEV (reference sequence). V was pared by 0 bases and J by 6 bases, with 4 bases of the junction left unmatched. The CDR3 is 15 amino acids. In DNA, the CDR3 is TGTGCCAGCAGTTTATCGGTGACAGGGGTTCAGCCCCAGCATTTT. This codes for CASSLSVTGVQPQHF.

The chain couples TRBV5-1 to TRBJ2-3, with 7 bases matching TRBD1. This CDR3 is 17 amino acids long. V lost 2 bases and J lost 6; bases outside the gene matches: 15. CDR1 is SGHRS and CDR2 is YFSETQ in the germline V gene. In nucleotides, the CDR3 is TGCGCCAGCAGCTTCAAAACCGGACAGGCCCTCACGGATACGCAGTATTTT. This gives the protein CASSFKTGQALTDTQYF.

V gene TRBV4-2 combines with J gene TRBJ2-5, with TRBD2 matching 7 bases. The germline V gene encodes CDR1 LGHNA and CDR2 YNFKEQ. V lost 3 bases to trimming and J lost 3 bases; unmatched junction nucleotides: 13. CDR3 size: 17 residues. CDR3 sequence reads: CASSHLRTRGREETQYF. CDR3 nucleotides: TGTGCCAGCAGCCACCTCAGGACTAGAGGGAGGGAAGAGACCCAGTACTTC.

This chain joins TRBV5-4 and TRBJ2-1; TRBD2 matches 8 bases. The V gene end was trimmed by 1 base and the J gene end by 8 bases; junction bases not matched to a gene: 8. Germline values: CDR1 SGHNT, CDR2 YYREEE (reference sequence). The CDR3 runs to 15 residues. CDR3 sequence reads: CASSLFSGGPYEQFF. In DNA form, the CDR3 reads TGTGCCAGCAGCTTGTTTTCGGGAGGGCCCTATGAGCAGTTCTTC.

V usage is TRBV4-1 and J usage is TRBJ2-5; 9 bases fit TRBD2. J gave up 1 base and V 2 bases, and 2 bases lay outside the gene matches. Germline values: CDR1 MGHRA, CDR2 YSYEKL. The CDR3 contains 15 residues. The CDR3 DNA sequence: TGCGCCAGCAGCCAACCGGGACTAGCCCAAGAGACCCAGTACTTC. This translates into CASSQPGLAQETQYF.

J is TRBJ1-5 and V is TRBV7-2; D is possibly TRBD1 (5 bases). CDR3 length equals 14 residues. Between the trimmed V and J ends, which lost 2 bases and 6 bases, there was a span of 11 bases. The germline V gene encodes CDR1 SGHTA and CDR2 FQGNSA. DNA of the CDR3: TGTGCCAGCAGCTTACAGGGTAGGAGTCAGCCCCAGCATTTT. Translation gives CASSLQGRSQPQHF.